This T cell receptor (beta chain) was found in a study of CD8 T cells in Susac syndrome (dated by TCRdb to between 2018 and 2020). In terms of the full investigation: Repertoire sequencing was used to test whether CD8+ T cell activation and differentiation in Susac syndrome was antigen driven. Clonality of the CD8+ T cell repertoire was compared between more than 10 healthy donors, approximately 14 Susac syndrome patients and around 15 multiple sclerosis patients.

High-throughput TCR beta sequencing profiled peripheral blood CD8+ and CD4+ T cells from healthy donors, Susac syndrome patients and multiple sclerosis patients. The multiple sclerosis controls were treatment-naive patients whose relapsing-remitting disease, either stable or active, fulfilled the revised McDonald criteria. Bulk CD8+ and CD4+ T cells were purified by magnetic negative isolation, while CD8+ TEMRA cells were enriched using FACS. Blood was collected in EDTA tubes and processed within 24 hours, with PBMCs isolated through density gradient centrifugation. PBMCs intended for TCR sequencing were cryopreserved in liquid nitrogen and thawed later in a water bath at 37 degrees C. A purity of at least 90% was achieved for sorted or isolated CD4+, CD8+ and CD8+ TEMRA cells. RNA was extracted using the RNeasy kit, and roughly 0.5 to 1 ug of the RNA was reverse transcribed with random hexamers. TCR beta CDR3 regions were amplified with the immunoSEQ multiplex PCR assay covering 54 Vbeta and 13 Jbeta segments. Bias from PCR amplification was corrected by using a synthetic template baseline for primer optimization and for computational correction. The source study handled its data this way. Only productive sequences were kept, with reads annotated to V, D and J genes according to IMGT and analyzed in immunoSEQ Analyzer. Clonality was computed as one minus Shannon entropy normalized by log2 of the number of productive unique sequences. For each patient and control, public and private clones were evaluated among the 100 most prevalent clones. Susac-specific clones were defined as absent from healthy and MS cohorts, around 980 published viral clones and other ImmuneACCESS disease sequences. Starting from the raw public reads, TCRdb applied fastp trimming at Q25, assembled clones with MiXCR and retained in-frame beta chains. Rows merge per CDR3 protein into single entries with the most common DNA and genes. TCRdb's processing, not the authors' own work, is the source of the V and J calls. The sample contains about 400,000 distinct CDR3 sequences, approximately 85% of them found a single time. The ten top clones hold 0.09% to 0.15% of the sample.

Summary of the overall study and its limitations: The number of individuals in the TCR sequencing and HLA analysis was recognized as being relatively small.

As for this clonotype: Its antigen is still unknown. No quality values exist for individual bases; no much larger clone is one base distant.

This clonotype was obtained from a human donor with multiple sclerosis. The sequenced material came from CD8+ T cells from PBMCs.

The sequenced DNA is TGTGCCTGGAGTGTAGAGGGGACAGGGGGCTTTCACACTGAAGCTTTCTTT. This sequence encodes CAWSVEGTGGFHTEAFF. In this chain, TRBV30 is recombined with TRBJ1-1, and TRBD1 matches 12 of the central bases. The CDR1 and CDR2 encoded by the germline V gene (reference sequence) are GTSNPN and SVGIG. From V the trimming removes 0 bases and from J it removes 3 bases, while the gene matches leave 8 bases of the junction unaccounted for. The CDR3 runs 17 residues from the cysteine to the phenylalanine. The CDR3 DNA has 51 bases and is translated from base 1.